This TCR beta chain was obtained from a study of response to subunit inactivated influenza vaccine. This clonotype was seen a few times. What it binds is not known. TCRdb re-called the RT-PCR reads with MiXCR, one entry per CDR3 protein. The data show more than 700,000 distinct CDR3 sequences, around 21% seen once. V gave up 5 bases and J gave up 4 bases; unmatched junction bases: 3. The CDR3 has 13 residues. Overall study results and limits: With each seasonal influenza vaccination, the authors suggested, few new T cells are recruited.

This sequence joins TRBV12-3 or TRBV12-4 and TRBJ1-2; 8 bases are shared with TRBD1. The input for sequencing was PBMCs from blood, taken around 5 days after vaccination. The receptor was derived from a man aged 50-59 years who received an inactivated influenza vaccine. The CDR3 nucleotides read TGTGCCAGCAGTGGAGACAGGGGCTATGGCTACACCTTC. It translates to CASSGDRGYGYTF.